This T cell receptor (beta chain) was profiled in a study of cytomegalovirus exposure and HLA in healthy donors. This CDR3 spans 17 amino acids. The ends lost 4 bases at V and 4 bases at J; junction bases unmatched: 13. Germline values: CDR1 MDHEN, CDR2 SYDVKM. Researchers ran the PCR with 60 Vbeta and 13 Jbeta primers. Only in-frame clones appear in the TCRdb table, and some are missing; sequencing was by immunoSEQ multiplex PCR. The sample consists of 85,000 to 120,000 clones, just over 70% of them appearing once. The count of this clone is one. The clonotype was recovered from a boy aged 5-17 years in good health and CMV-seronegative. The sample taken for sequencing was PBMCs. The chain is built from TRBV28 and TRBJ1-5; 7 bases align to TRBD1. The CDR3 sequence: CASSSDFSTGRNQPQHF. CDR3 nucleotides: TGTGCCAGCAGTTCCGATTTTTCGACAGGGAGGAATCAGCCCCAGCATTTT.